This T cell receptor beta chain was recorded in a study of Graves' ophthalmopathy and Graves' hyperthyroidism. Whole-study findings and limits: In blood, most expanded thyroid clonotypes above 0.001 frequency were also detected.

Excluded: other autoimmune disease, uncontrolled infection, pregnancy or lactation. As diagnostic evidence, clinical symptoms, serum thyroxine, TRAb, thyroid ultrasound and orbital computed tomography were relied upon. PBMCs stemmed from approximately 9.7 ml of fresh peripheral blood. A note on this clonotype: Antigen: not known.

Beta-chain TCR CDR3 regions were amplified from RNA transcripts. HTBI primers were employed in first-round RT-PCR, then a second-round multiplex PCR followed. A single record per CDR3 protein comes from TCRdb applying MiXCR to the multiplex PCR reads. The sample lists around 400,000 distinct CDR3 sequences; around 16% were seen once. The germline CDR1 and CDR2 sequences are SQVTM and ANQGSEA. This CDR3 is built from 12 residues. Trimming took 1 base from V and 2 from J, leaving 6 bases between them. Sequenced material: peripheral blood. The chain couples TRBV29-1 to TRBJ2-7; D is possibly TRBD2 (5 bases). The source of this sequence is a woman aged 18-35 years with Graves' ophthalmopathy. The CDR3 DNA is TGCAGCGTTGAAGGGGAGACCTACGAGCAGTACTTC. Translated, it gives CSVEGETYEQYF.